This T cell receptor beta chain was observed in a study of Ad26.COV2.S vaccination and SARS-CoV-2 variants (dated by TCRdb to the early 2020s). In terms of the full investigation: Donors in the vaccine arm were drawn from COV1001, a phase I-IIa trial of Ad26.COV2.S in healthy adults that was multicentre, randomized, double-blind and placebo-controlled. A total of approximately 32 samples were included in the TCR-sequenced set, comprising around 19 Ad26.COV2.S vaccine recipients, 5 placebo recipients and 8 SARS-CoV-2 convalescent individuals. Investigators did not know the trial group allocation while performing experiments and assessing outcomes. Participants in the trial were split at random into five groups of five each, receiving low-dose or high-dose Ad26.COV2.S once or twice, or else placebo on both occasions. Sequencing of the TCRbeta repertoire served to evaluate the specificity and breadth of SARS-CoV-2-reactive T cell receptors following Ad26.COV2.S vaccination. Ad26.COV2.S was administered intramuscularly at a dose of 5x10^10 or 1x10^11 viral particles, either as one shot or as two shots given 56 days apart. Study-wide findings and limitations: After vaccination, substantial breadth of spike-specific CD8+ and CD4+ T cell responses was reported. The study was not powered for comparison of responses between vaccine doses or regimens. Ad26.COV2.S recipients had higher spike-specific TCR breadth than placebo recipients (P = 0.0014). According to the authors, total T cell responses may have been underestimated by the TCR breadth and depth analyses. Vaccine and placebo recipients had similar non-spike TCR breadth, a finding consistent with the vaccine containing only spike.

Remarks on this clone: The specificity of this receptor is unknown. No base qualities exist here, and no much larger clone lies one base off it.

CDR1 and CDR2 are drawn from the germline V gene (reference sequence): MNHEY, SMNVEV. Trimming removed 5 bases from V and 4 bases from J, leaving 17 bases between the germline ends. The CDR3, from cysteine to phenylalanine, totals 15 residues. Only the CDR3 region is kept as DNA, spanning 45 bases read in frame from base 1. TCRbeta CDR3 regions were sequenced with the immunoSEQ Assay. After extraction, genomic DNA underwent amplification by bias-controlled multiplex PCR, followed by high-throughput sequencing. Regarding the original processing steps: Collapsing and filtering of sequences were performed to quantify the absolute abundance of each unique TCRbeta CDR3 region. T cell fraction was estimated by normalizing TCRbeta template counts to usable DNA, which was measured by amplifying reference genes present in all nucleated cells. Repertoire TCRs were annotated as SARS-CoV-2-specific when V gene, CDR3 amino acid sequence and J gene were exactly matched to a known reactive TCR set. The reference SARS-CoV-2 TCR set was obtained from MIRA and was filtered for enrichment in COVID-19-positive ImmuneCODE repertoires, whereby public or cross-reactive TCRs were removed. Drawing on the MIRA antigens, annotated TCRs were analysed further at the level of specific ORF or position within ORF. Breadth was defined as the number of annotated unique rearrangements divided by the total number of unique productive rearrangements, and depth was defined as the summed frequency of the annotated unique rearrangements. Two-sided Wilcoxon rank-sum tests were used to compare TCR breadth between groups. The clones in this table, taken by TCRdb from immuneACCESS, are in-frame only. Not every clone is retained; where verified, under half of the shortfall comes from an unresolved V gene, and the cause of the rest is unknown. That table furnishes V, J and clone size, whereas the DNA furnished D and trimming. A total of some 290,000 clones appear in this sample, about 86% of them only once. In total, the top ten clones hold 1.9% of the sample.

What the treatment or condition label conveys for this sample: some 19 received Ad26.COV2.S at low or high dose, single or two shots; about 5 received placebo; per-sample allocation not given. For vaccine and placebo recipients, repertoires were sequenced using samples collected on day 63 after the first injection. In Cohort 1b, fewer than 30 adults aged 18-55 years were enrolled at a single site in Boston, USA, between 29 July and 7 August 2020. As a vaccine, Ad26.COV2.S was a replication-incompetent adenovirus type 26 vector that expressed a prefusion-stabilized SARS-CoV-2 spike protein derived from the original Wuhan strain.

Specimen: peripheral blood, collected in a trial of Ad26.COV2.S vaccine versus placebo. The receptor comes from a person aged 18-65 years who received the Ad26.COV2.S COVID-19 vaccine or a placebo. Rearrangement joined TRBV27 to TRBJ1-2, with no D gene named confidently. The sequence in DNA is TGTGCCAGCAGTGCTCGACACTTTTTTACCTATGGCTACACCTTC. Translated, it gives CASSARHFFTYGYTF.